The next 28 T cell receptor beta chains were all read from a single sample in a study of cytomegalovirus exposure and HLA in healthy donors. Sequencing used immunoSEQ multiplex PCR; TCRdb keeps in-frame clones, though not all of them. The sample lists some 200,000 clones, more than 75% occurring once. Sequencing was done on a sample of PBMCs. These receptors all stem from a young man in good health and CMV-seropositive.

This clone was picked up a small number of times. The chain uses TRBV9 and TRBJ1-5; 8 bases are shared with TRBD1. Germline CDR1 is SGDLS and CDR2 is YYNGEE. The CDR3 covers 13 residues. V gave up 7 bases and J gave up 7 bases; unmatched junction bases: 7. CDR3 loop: CASGRQGNQPQHF. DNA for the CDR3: TGTGCCAGCGGAAGACAGGGGAACCAGCCCCAGCATTTT.

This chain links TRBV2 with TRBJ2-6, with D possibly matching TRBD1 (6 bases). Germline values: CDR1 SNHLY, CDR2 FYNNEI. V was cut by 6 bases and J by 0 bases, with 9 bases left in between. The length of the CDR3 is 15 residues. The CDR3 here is CASRRTVSGANVLTF. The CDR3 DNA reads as TGTGCCAGCAGGAGGACAGTCTCTGGGGCCAACGTCCTGACTTTC.

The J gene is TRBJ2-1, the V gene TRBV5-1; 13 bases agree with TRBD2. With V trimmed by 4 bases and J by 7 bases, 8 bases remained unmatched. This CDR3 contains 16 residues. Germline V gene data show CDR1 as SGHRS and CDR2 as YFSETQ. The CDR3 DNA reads TGCGCCAGCAGCACCGGGACTAGCGGGAAGTGGAATGAGCAGTTCTTC. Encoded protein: CASSTGTSGKWNEQFF.

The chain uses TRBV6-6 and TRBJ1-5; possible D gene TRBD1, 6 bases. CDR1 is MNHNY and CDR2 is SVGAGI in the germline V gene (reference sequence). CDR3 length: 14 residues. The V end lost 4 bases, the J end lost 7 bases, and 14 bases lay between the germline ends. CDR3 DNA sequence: TGTGCCAGCAGTTTACAGGGACCGGGACAGCCCCAGCATTTT. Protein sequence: CASSLQGPGQPQHF.

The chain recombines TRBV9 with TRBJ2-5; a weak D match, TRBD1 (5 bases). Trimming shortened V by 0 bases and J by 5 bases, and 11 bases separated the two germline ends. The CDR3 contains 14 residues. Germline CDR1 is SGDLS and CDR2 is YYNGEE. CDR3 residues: CASSVEARVETQYF. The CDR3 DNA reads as TGTGCCAGCAGCGTAGAGGCCAGGGTTGAGACCCAGTACTTC.

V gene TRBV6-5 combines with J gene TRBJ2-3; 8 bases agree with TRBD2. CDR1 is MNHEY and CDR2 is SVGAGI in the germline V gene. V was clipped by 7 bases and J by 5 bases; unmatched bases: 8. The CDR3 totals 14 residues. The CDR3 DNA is TGTGCCAGCAACGAGCGGGAGTTTGTAGATACGCAGTATTTT. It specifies CASNEREFVDTQYF.

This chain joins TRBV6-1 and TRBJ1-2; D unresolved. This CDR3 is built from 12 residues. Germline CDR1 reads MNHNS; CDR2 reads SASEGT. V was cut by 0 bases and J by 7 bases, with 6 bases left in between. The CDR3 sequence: CASSEAGFGYTF. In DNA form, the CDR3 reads TGTGCCAGCAGTGAAGCTGGGTTTGGCTACACCTTC.

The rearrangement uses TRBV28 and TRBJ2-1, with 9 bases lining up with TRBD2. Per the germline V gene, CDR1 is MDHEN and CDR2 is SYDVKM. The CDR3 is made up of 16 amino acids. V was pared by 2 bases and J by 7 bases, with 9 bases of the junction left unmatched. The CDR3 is CASSLKAGGPMNEQFF. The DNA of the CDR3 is TGTGCCAGCAGTTTAAAGGCGGGAGGGCCTATGAATGAGCAGTTCTTC.

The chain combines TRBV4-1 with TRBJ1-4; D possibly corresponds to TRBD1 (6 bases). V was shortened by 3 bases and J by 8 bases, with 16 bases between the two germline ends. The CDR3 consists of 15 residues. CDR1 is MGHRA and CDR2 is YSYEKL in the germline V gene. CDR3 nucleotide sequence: TGCGCCAGCAGCCAGCCTCAGGGGCTAGGGGAAAAACTGTTTTTT. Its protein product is CASSQPQGLGEKLFF.

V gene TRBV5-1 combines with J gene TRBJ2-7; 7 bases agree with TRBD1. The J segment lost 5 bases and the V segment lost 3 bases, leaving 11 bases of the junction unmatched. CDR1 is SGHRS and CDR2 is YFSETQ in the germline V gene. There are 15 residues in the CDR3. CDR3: CASSSESGQLDEQYF. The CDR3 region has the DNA TGCGCCAGCAGCTCCGAATCGGGACAGCTGGACGAGCAGTACTTC.

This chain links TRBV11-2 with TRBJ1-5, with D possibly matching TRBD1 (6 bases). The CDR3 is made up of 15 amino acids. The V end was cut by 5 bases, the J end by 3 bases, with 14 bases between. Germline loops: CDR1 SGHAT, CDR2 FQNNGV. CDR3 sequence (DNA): TGTGCCAGCAGCAGTACAGGGTTGGTCAATCAGCCCCAGCATTTT. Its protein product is CASSSTGLVNQPQHF.

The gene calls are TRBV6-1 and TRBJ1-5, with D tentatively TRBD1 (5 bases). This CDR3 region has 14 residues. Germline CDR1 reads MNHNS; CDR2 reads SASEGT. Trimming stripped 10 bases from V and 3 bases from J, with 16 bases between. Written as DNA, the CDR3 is TGTGCCATCTTCGACAGAAATCTCAATCAGCCCCAGCATTTT. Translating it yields CAIFDRNLNQPQHF.

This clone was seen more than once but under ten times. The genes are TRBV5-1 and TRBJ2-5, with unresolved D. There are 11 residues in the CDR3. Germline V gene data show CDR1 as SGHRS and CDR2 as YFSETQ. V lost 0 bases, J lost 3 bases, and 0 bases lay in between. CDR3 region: CASSLEETQYF. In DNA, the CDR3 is TGCGCCAGCAGCTTGGAAGAGACCCAGTACTTC.

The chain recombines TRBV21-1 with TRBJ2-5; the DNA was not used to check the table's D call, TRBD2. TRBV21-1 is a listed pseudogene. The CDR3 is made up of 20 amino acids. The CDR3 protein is CASSVHPGKAGGKGRETQYF. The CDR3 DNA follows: TGTGCCAGCAGCGTCCACCCCGGGAAAGCGGGAGGGAAAGGACGGGAGACCCAGTACTTC.

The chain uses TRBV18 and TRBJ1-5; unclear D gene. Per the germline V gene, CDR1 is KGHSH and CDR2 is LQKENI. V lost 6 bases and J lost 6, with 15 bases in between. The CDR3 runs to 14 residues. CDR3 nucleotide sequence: TGTGCCAGCTCGGAGTTCGGGGAGACTCAGCCCCAGCATTTT. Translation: CASSEFGETQPQHF.

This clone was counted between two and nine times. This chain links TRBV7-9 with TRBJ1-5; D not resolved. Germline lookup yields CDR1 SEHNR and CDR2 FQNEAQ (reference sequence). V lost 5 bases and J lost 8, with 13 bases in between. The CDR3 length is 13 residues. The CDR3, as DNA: TGTGCCAGCAGCCCGACTGGGTCGGAGCCCCAGCATTTT. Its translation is CASSPTGSEPQHF.

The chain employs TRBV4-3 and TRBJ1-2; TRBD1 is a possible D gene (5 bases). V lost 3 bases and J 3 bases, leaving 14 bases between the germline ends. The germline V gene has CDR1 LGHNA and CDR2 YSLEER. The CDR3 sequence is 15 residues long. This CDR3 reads CASSHMDRGDYGYTF. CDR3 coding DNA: TGCGCCAGCAGCCATATGGACCGAGGGGACTATGGCTACACCTTC.

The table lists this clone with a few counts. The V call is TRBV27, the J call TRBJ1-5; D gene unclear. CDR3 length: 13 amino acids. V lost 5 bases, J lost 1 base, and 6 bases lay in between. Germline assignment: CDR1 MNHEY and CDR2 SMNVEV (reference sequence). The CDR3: CASSRSSNQPQHF. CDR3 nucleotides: TGTGCCAGCAGTCGCAGCAGCAATCAGCCCCAGCATTTT.

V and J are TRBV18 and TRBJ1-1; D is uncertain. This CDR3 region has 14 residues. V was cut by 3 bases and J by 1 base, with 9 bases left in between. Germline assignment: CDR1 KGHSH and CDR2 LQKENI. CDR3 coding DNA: TGTGCCAGCTCACCGCTAGCAGCGAACACTGAAGCTTTCTTT. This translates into CASSPLAANTEAFF.

The CDR3 coding sequence is TGTGCCAGTGCGCCACCGAACTATGGCTACACCTTC. Protein product: CASAPPNYGYTF. J is TRBJ1-2 and V is TRBV7-2; D remains ambiguous. Germline CDR1 reads SGHTA; CDR2 reads FQGNSA. The CDR3 is 12 amino acids. Trimming removed 9 bases at V and 2 bases at J, with 10 bases between.

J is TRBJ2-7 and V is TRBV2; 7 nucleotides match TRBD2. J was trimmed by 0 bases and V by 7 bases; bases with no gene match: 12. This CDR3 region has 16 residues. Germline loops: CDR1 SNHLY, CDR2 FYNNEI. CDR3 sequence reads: CASTDGLADLSYEQYF. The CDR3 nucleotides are TGTGCCAGCACCGATGGTCTAGCGGATCTCTCCTACGAGCAGTACTTC.

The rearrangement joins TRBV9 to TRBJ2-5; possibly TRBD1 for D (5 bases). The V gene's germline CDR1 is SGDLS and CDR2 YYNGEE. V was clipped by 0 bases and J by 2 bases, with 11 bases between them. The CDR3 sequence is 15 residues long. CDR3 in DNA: TGTGCCAGCAGCGTAGCTCGGTGGACACAAGAGACCCAGTACTTC. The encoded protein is CASSVARWTQETQYF.

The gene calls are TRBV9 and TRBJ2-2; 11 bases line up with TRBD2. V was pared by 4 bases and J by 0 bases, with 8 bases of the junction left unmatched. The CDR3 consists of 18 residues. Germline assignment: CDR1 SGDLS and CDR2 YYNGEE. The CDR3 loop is CASSLLLLAGANTGELFF. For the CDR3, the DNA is TGTGCCAGCAGCCTTCTACTACTAGCGGGGGCGAACACCGGGGAGCTGTTTTTT.

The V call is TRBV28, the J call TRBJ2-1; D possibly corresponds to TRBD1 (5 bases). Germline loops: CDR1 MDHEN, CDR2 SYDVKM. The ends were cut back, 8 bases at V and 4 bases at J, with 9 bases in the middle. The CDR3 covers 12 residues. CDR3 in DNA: TGTGCCAGCGAGCAGGGATACAATGAGCAGTTCTTC. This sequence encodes CASEQGYNEQFF.

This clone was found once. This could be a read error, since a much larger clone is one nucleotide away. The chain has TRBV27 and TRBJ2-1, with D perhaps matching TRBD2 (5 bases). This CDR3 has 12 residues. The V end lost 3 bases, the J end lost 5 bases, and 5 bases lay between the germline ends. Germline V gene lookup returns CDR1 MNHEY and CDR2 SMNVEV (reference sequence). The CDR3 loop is CASSFGDNEQFF. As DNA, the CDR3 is TGTGCCAGCAGTTTCGGGGACAATGAGCAGTTCTTC.

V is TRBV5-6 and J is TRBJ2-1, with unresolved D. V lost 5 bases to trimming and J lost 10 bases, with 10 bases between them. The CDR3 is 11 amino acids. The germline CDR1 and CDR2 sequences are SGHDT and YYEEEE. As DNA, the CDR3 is TGTGCCAGCAGTGCTCGGCGCGAGCAGTTCTTC. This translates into CASSARREQFF.

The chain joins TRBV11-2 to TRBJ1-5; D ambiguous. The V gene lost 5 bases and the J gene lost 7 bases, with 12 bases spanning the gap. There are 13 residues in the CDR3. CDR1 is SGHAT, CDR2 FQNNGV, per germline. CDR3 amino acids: CASSGRGGQPQHF. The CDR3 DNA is TGTGCCAGCAGCGGAAGAGGAGGCCAGCCCCAGCATTTT.

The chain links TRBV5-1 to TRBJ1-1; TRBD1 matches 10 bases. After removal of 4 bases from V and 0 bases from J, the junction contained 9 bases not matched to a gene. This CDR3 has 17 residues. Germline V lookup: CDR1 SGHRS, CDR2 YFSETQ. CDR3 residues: CASSPGQGRGMNTEAFF. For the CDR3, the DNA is TGCGCCAGCAGCCCGGGACAGGGGCGCGGGATGAACACTGAAGCTTTCTTT.